This TCR beta chain was recovered during a study of T-cell reconstitution after alpha-beta-depleted transplantation in children. This sample's TCRbeta library carried unique molecular identifier barcodes. MiXCR, applied by TCRdb to the PCR reads, yields one record per CDR3 protein. This sample has 200,000 to 250,000 distinct CDR3 sequences, with roughly 9% found just once. Germline V lookup: CDR1 SGHRS, CDR2 YFSETQ. V lost 4 bases, J lost 8 bases, and 12 bases stayed unmatched. The CDR3 contains 16 residues. The receptor was isolated from a human donor who donated a stem cell graft to a child with acute lymphoblastic leukemia. This material consisted of PBMCs from the stem cell graft donor, taken from the stem cell graft. The rearrangement joins TRBV5-1 to TRBJ2-1; 10 bases align to TRBD2. CDR3 loop: CASSRETSGASYEQFF. DNA for the CDR3: TGCGCCAGCAGCCGCGAAACTAGCGGGGCCTCCTATGAGCAGTTCTTC.